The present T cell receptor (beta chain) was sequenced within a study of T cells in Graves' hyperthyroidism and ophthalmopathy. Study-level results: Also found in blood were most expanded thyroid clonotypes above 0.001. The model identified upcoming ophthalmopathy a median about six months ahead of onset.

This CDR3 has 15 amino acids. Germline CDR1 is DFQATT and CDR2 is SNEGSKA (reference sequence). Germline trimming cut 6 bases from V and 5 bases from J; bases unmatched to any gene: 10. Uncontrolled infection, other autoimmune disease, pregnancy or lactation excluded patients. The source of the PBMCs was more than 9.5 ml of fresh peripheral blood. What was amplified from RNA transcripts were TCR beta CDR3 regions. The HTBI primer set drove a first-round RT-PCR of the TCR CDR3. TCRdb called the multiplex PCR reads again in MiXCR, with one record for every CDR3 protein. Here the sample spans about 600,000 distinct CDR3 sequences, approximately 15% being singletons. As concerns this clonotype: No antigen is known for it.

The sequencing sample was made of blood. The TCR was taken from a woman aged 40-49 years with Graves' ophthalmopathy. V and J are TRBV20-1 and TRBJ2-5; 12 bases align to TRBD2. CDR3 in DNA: TGCAGTGCAACTAGCGGGGGGACCCTGCGGGAGACCCAGTACTTC. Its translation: CSATSGGTLRETQYF.